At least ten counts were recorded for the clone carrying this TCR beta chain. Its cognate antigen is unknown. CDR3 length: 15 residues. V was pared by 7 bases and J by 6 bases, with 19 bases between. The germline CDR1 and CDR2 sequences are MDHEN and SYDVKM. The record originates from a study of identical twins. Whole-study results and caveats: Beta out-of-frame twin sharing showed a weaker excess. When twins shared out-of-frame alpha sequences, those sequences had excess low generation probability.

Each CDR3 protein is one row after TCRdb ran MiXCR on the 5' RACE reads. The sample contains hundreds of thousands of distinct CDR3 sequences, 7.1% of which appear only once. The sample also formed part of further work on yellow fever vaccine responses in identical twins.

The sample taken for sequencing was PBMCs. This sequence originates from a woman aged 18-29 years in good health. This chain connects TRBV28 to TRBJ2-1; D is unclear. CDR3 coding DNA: TGTGCCAGCACCCCCAAGGCTAGGCTAAGCAATGAGCAGTTCTTC. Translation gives CASTPKARLSNEQFF.